The clone carrying this TCR beta chain came up once. The data belong to a study of yellow fever vaccine responses in identical twins. TCRdb ran MiXCR on the RT-PCR reads and lists one entry per CDR3 protein. The sample has around 3,000 distinct CDR3 sequences; about 85% are singletons. Germline CDR1 is SGHTA and CDR2 is FQGTGA. V shed 6 bases and J 9 bases; nucleotides not matched to a gene: 12. The CDR3 is 16 residues long. This sequence originates from a woman in her late teens or twenties who received the yellow fever vaccine. V is TRBV7-3 and J is TRBJ1-6, with 9 bases matching TRBD1. The sample in question was T cells from blood (PBMCs), unsorted or a sorted subset (not recorded which), obtained before or after yellow fever vaccination (not recorded which). CDR3: CASRLARTGVSSPLHF. The CDR3 nucleotides read TGTGCCAGCAGGCTCGCCAGGACAGGGGTTAGTTCACCCCTCCACTTT.